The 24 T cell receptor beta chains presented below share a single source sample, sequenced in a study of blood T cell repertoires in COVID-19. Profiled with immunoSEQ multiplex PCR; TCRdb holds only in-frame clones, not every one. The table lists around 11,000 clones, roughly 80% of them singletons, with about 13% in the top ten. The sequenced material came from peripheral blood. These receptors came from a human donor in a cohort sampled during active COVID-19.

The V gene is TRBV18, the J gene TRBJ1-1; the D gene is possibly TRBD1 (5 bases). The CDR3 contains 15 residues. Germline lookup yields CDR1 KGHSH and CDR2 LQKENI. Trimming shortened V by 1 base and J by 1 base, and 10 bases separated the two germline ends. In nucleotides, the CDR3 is TGTGCCAGCTCACCACAGGGGCGGCAGAACACTGAAGCTTTCTTT. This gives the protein CASSPQGRQNTEAFF.

Here the CDR3 reads CASSPGTDTQYF. CDR3 DNA sequence: TGTGCCAGCAGTCCCGGCACAGATACGCAGTATTTT. The chain is built from TRBV12-3 or TRBV12-4 and TRBJ2-3; D is unclear. The CDR3 totals 12 residues. V was clipped by 5 bases and J by 1 base, with 4 bases between them.

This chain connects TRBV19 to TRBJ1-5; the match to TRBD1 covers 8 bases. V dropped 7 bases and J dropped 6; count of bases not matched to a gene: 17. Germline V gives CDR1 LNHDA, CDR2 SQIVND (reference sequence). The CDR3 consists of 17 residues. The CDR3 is CASTLRGGTGGSQPQHF. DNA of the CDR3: TGTGCCAGTACCCTGAGGGGGGGGACAGGCGGTAGTCAGCCCCAGCATTTT. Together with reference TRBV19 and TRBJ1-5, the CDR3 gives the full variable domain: DGGITQSPKYLFRKEGQNVTLSCEQNLNHDAMYWYRQDPGQGLRLIYYSQIVNDFQKGDIAEGYSVSREKKESFPLTVTSAQKNPTAFYLCASTLRGGTGGSQPQHFGDGTRLSIL.

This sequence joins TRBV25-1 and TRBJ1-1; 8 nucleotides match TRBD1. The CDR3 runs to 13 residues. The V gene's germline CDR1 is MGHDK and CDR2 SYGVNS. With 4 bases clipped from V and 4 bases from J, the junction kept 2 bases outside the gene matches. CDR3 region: CASSGQGATEAFF. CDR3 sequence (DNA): TGTGCCAGCAGTGGGCAGGGGGCCACTGAAGCTTTCTTT. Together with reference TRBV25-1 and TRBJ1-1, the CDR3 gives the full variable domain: EADIYQTPRYLVIGTGKKITLECSQTMGHDKMYWYQQDPGMELHLIHYSYGVNSTEKGDLSSESTVSRIRTEHFPLTLESARPSHTSQYLCASSGQGATEAFFGQGTRLTVV.

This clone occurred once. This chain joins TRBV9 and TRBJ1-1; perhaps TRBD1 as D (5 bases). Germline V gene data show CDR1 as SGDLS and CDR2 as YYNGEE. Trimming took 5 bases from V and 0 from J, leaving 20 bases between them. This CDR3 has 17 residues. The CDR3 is CASSPDAYQGLNTEAFF. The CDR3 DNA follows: TGTGCCAGCAGTCCTGACGCATACCAGGGCCTGAACACTGAAGCTTTCTTT.

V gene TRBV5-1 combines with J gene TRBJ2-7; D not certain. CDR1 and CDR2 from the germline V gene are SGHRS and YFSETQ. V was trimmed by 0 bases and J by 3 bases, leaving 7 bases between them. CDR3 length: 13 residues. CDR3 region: CASSLDGLYEQYF. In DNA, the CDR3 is TGCGCCAGCAGCTTGGATGGCCTCTACGAGCAGTACTTC.

The CDR3 sequence: CASSFDRGKTDTQYF. The DNA of the CDR3 is TGTGCCAGCAGTTTTGACAGGGGAAAGACAGATACGCAGTATTTT. V is TRBV2 and J is TRBJ2-3, with 8 positions matching TRBD1. The length of the CDR3 is 15 residues. The trim removed 5 bases at V and 3 bases at J, leaving 7 bases unmatched. CDR1 and CDR2 (germline): SNHLY, FYNNEI. The full variable domain, in which reference TRBV2 and TRBJ2-3 provide the parts outside the CDR3, is EPEVTQTPSHQVTQMGQEVILRCVPISNHLYFYWYRQILGQKVEFLVSFYNNEISEKSEIFDDQFSVERPDGSNFTLKIRSTKLEDSAMYFCASSFDRGKTDTQYFGPGTRLTVL.

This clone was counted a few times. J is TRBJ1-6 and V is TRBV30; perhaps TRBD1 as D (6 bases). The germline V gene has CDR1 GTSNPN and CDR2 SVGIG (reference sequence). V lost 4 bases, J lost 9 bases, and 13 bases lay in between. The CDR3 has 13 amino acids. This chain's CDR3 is CAWNRAGGSPLHF. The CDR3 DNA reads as TGTGCCTGGAACAGGGCCGGTGGTTCACCCCTCCACTTT.

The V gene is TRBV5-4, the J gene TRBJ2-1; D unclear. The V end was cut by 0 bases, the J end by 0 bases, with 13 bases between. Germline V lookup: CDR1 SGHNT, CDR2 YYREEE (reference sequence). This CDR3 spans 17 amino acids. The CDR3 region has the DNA TGTGCCAGCAGCTTGGCCCCCGGAGCGAGCTCCTACAATGAGCAGTTCTTC. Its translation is CASSLAPGASSYNEQFF.

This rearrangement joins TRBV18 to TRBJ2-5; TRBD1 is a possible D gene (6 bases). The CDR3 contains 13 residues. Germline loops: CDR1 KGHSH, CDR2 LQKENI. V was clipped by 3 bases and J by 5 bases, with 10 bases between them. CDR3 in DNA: TGTGCCAGCTCACCGGGACAAGGGGAGACCCAGTACTTC. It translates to CASSPGQGETQYF.

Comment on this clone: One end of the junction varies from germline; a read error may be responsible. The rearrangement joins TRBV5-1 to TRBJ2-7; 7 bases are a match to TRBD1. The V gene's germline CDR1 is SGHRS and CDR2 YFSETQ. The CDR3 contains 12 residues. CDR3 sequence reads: CASRGQVYKQYF. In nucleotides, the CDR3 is TGCGCCAGCCGAGGACAGGTCTACAAGCAGTACTTC.

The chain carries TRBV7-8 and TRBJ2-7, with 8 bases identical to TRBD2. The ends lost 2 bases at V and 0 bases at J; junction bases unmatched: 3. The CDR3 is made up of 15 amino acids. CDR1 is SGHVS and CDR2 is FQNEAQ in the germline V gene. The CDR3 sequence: CASSLTSGPSYEQYF. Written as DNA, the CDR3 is TGTGCCAGCAGCTTAACTAGCGGACCCTCCTACGAGCAGTACTTC.

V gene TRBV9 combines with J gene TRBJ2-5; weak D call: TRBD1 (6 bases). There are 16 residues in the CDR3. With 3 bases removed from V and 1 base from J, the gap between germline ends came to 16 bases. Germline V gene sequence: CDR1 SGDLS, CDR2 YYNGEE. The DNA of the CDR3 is TGTGCCAGCAGCGCGGAATCCCAGGGGACCCAAGAGACCCAGTACTTC. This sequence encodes CASSAESQGTQETQYF.

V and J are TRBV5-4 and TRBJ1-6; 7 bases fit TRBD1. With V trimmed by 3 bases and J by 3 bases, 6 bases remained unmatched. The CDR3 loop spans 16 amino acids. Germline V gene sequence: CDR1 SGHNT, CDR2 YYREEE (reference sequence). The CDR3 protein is CASSSTGTDYNSPLHF. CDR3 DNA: TGTGCCAGCAGCTCGACAGGGACGGACTATAATTCACCCCTCCACTTT.

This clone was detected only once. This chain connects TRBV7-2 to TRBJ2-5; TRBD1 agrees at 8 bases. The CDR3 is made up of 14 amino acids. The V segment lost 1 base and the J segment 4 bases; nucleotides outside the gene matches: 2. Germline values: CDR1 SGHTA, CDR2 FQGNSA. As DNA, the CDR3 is TGTGCCAGCAGCTTAGGGACAGGGCCAGAGACCCAGTACTTC. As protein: CASSLGTGPETQYF.

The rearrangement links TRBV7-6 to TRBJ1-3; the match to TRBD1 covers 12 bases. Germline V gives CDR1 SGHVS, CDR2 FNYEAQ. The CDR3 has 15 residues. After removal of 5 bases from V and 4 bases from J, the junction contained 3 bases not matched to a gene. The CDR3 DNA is TGTGCCAGCAGCGGAGGGACAGGGGGCGGAAACACCATATATTTT. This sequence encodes CASSGGTGGGNTIYF.

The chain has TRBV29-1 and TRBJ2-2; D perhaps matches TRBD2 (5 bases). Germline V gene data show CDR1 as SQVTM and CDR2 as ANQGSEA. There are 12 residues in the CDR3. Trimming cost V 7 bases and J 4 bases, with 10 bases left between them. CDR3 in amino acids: CSAEGGTGELFF. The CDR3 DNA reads TGCAGCGCCGAGGGCGGCACCGGGGAGCTGTTTTTT.

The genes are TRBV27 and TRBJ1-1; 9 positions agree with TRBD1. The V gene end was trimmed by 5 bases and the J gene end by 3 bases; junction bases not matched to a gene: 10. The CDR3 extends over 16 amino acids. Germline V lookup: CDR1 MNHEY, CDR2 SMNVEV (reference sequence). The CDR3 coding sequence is TGTGCCAGCAGTCTCCTCGGACAGGGGAGGGACACTGAAGCTTTCTTT. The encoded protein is CASSLLGQGRDTEAFF.

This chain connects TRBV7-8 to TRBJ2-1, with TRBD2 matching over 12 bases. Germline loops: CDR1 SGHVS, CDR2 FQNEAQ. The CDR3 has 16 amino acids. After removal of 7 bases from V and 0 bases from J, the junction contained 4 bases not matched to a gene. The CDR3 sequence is CASIQTSGSSYNEQFF. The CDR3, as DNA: TGTGCCAGCATCCAGACTAGCGGGAGCTCCTACAATGAGCAGTTCTTC. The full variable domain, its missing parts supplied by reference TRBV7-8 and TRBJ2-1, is GAGVSQSPRYKVAKRGQDVALRCDPISGHVSLFWYQQALGQGPEFLTYFQNEAQLDKSGLPSDRFFAERPEGSVSTLKIQRTQQEDSAVYLCASIQTSGSSYNEQFFGPGTRLTVL.

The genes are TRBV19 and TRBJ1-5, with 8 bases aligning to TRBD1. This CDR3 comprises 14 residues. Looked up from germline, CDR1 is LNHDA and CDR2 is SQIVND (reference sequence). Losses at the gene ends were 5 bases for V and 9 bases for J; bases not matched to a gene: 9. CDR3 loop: CASSGSGGVGPQHF. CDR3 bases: TGTGCCAGTAGTGGGTCAGGGGGCGTGGGGCCCCAGCATTTT.

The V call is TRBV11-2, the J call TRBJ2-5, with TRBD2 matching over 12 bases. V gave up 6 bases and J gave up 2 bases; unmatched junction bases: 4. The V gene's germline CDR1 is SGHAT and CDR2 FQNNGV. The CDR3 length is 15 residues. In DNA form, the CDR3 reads TGTGCCAGCAGGTCCGGACTAGCGGGACAAGAGACCCAGTACTTC. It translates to CASRSGLAGQETQYF.

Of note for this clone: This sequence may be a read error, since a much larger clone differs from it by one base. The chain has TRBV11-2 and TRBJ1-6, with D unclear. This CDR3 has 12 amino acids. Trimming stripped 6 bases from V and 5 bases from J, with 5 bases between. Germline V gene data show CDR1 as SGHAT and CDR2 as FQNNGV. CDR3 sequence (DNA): TGTGCCAGCAGTCCAAATAATTCACCCCTCCACTTT. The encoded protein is CASSPNNSPLHF.

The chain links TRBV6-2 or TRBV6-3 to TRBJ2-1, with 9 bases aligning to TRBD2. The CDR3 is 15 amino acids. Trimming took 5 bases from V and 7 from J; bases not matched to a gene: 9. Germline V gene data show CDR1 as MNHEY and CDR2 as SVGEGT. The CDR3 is CASSRTVTSGNEQFF. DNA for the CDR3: TGTGCCAGCAGTCGAACCGTGACTAGCGGAAATGAGCAGTTCTTC.

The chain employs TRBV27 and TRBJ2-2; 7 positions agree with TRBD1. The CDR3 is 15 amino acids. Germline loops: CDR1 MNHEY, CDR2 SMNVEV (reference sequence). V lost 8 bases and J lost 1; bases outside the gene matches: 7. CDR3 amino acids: CASLRQGGNTGELFF. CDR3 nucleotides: TGTGCCAGCCTCCGACAGGGCGGGAACACCGGGGAGCTGTTTTTT.